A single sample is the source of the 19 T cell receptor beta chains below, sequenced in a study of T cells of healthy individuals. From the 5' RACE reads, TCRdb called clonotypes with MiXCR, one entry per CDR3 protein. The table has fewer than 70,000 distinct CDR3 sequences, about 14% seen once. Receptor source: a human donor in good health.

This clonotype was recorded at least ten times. DNA for the CDR3: TGTGCCAGCAGCTTGGGACCCGATGAAAAACTGTTTTTT. Encoded protein: CASSLGPDEKLFF. This chain joins TRBV5-6 and TRBJ1-4; no reliable D call. CDR1 is SGHDT, CDR2 YYEEEE, per germline. Trimming took 0 bases from V and 6 from J, leaving 6 bases between them. The CDR3 extends over 13 amino acids. Combining the CDR3 with reference TRBV5-6 and TRBJ1-4 gives the whole variable domain DAGVTQSPTHLIKTRGQQVTLRCSPKSGHDTVSWYQQALGQGPQFIFQYYEEEERQRGNFPDRFSGHQFPNYSSELNVNALLLGDSALYLCASSLGPDEKLFFGSGTQLSVL.

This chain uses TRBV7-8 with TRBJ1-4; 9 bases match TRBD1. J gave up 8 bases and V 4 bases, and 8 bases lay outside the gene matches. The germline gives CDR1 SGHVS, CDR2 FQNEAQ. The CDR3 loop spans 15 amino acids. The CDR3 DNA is TGTGCCAGCAGCTCGCGGACAGGGGTGCGGGAAAAACTGTTTTTT. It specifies CASSSRTGVREKLFF.

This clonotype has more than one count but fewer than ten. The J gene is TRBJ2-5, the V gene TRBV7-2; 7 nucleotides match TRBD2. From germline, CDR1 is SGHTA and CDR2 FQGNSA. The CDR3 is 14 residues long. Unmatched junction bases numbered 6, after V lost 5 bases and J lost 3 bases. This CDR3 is CASSPNGGKETQYF. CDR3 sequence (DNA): TGTGCCAGCAGCCCTAACGGGGGGAAAGAGACCCAGTACTTC. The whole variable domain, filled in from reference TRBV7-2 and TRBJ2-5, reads GAGVSQSPSNKVTEKGKDVELRCDPISGHTALYWYRQSLGQGLEFLIYFQGNSAPDKSGLPSDRFSAERTGGSVSTLTIQRTQQEDSAVYLCASSPNGGKETQYFGPGTRLLVL.

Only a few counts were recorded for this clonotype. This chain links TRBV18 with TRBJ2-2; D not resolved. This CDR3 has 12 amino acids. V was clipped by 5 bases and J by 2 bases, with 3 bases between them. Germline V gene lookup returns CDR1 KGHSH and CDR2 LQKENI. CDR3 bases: TGTGCCAGCTCAGGCAACACCGGGGAGCTGTTTTTT. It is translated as CASSGNTGELFF.

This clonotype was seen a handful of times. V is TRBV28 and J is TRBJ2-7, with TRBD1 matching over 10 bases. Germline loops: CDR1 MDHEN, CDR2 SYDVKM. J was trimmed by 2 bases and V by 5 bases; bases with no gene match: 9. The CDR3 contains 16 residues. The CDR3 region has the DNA TGTGCCAGCAGTGCCATAGGGACAGGGGTCCCCTACGAGCAGTACTTC. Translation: CASSAIGTGVPYEQYF.

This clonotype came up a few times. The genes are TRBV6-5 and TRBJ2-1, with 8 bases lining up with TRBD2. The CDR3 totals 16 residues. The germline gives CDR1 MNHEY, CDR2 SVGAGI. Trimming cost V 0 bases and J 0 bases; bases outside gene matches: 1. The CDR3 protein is CASSYSSGSSYNEQFF. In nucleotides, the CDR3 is TGTGCCAGCAGTTACTCAAGCGGGAGCTCCTACAATGAGCAGTTCTTC.

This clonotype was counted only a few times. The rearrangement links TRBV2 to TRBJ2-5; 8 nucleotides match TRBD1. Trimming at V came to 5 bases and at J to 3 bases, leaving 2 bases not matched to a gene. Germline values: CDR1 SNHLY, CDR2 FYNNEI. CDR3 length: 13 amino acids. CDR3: CASSLDREETQYF. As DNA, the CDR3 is TGTGCCAGCAGTTTGGACAGGGAAGAGACCCAGTACTTC.

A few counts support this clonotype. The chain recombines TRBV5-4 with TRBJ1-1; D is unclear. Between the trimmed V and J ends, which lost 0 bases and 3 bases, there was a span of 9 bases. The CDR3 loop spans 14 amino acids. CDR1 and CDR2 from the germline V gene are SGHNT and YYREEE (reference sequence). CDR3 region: CASSLGGVDTEAFF. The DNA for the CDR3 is TGTGCCAGCAGCTTGGGTGGGGTCGACACTGAAGCTTTCTTT.

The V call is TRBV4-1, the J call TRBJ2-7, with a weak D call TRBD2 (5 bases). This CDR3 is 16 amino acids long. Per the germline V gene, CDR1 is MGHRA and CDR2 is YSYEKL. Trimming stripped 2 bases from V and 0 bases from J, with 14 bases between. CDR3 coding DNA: TGCGCCAGCAGCCAATTTTCCAGCGGAAGCTCCTACGAGCAGTACTTC. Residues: CASSQFSSGSSYEQYF.

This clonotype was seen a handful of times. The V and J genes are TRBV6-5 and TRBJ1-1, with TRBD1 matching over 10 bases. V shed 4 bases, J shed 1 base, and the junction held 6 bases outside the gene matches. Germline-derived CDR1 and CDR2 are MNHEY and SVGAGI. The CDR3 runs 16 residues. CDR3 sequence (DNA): TGTGCCAGCAGTTCGGGACAGGGGTACGGGAACACTGAAGCTTTCTTT. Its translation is CASSSGQGYGNTEAFF.

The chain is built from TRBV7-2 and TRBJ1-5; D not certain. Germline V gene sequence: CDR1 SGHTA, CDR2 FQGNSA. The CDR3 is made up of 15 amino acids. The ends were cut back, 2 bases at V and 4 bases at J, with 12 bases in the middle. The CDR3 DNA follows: TGTGCCAGCAGCTTAATGGGGAACCAAAATCAGCCCCAGCATTTT. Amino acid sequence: CASSLMGNQNQPQHF. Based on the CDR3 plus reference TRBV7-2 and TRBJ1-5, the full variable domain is GAGVSQSPSNKVTEKGKDVELRCDPISGHTALYWYRQSLGQGLEFLIYFQGNSAPDKSGLPSDRFSAERTGGSVSTLTIQRTQQEDSAVYLCASSLMGNQNQPQHFGDGTRLSIL.

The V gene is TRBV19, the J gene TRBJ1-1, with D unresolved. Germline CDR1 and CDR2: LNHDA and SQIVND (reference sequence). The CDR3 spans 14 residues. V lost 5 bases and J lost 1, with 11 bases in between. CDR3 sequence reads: CASSPARGNTEAFF. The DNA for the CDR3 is TGTGCCAGTAGTCCCGCCCGCGGGAACACTGAAGCTTTCTTT.

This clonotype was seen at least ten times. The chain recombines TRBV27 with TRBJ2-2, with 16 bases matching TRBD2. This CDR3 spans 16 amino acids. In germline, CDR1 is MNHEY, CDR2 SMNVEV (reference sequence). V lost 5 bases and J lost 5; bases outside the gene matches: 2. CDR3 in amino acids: CASSMGLAGGTGELFF. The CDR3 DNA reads TGTGCCAGCAGTATGGGACTAGCGGGAGGGACCGGGGAGCTGTTTTTT.

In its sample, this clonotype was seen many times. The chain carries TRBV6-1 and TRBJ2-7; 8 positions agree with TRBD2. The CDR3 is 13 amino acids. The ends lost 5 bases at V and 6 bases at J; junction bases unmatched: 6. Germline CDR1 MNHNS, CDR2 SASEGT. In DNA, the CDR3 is TGTGCCAGCAGTCTTGCCGGGGGGGGCGAGCAGTACTTC. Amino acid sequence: CASSLAGGGEQYF.

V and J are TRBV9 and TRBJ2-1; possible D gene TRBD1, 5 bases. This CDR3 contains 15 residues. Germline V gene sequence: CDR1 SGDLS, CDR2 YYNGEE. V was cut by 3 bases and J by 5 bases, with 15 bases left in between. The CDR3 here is CASSAPAGMDNEQFF. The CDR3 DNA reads TGTGCCAGCAGCGCACCAGCAGGGATGGACAATGAGCAGTTCTTC.

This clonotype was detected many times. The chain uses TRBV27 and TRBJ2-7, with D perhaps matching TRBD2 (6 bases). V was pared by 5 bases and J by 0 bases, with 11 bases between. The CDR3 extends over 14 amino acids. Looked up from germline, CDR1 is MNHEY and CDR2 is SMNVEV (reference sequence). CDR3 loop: CASSPRGSSYEQYF. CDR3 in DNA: TGTGCCAGCAGTCCCCGGGGGAGCTCCTACGAGCAGTACTTC.

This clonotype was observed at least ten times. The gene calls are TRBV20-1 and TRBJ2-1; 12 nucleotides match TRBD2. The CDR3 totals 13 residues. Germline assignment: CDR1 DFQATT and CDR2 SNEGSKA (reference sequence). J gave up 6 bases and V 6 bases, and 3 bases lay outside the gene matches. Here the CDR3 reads CSASGLAGNEQFF. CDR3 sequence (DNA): TGCAGTGCCTCGGGACTAGCGGGCAATGAGCAGTTCTTC.

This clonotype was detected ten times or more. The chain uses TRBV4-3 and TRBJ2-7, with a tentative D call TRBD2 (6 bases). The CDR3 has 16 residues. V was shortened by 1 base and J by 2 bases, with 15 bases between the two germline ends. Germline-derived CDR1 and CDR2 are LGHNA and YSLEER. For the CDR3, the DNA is TGCGCCAGCAGCCAAGGAGGAGGGAACAACCCCTACGAGCAGTACTTC. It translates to CASSQGGGNNPYEQYF.

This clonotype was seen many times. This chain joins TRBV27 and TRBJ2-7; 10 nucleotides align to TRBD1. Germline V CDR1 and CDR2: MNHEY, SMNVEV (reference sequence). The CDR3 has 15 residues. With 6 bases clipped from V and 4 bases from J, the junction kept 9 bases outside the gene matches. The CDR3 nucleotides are TGTGCCAGCAGCGATCGGGGGGACAGGGGATACGAGCAGTACTTC. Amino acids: CASSDRGDRGYEQYF.